What follows are 32 T cell receptor beta chains derived from one specimen sequenced in a study of T cell responses to AZD1222 COVID-19 vaccine. Profiled with immunoSEQ multiplex PCR; TCRdb holds only in-frame clones, not every one. Found here are about 130,000 clones, 80% to 95% of them singletons; the top ten hold around 3.3%. Here the sequenced sample was peripheral blood, taken on day 0 of AZD1222 vaccination. Receptors originate from an adult in good health.

The chain employs TRBV7-2 and TRBJ1-1, with 8 bases aligning to TRBD1. Germline V CDR1 and CDR2: SGHTA, FQGNSA. The length of the CDR3 is 15 residues. Trimming cost V 5 bases and J 0 bases; bases outside gene matches: 5. Here the CDR3 DNA reads TGTGCCAGCAGCCCTAGGGACAGGCTGAACACTGAAGCTTTCTTT. Translated, it gives CASSPRDRLNTEAFF.

This rearrangement joins TRBV6-6 to TRBJ1-3; D is uncertain. The ends were cut back, 4 bases at V and 2 bases at J, with 3 bases in the middle. This CDR3 contains 12 residues. The germline gives CDR1 MNHNY, CDR2 SVGAGI (reference sequence). The CDR3: CASSFAGNTIYF. The CDR3 nucleotides read TGTGCCAGCAGTTTCGCTGGAAACACCATATATTTT.

J is TRBJ1-4 and V is TRBV7-3, with D perhaps matching TRBD1 (6 bases). Germline V gene sequence: CDR1 SGHTA, CDR2 FQGTGA. V dropped 0 bases and J dropped 8 bases, with 13 bases sitting between them. This CDR3 has 15 residues. In nucleotides, the CDR3 is TGTGCCAGCAGCTTAACCGGGGGGCAAGGAGAAAAACTGTTTTTT. Translation: CASSLTGGQGEKLFF. Full variable domain (missing parts from reference TRBV7-3 and TRBJ1-4): GAGVSQTPSNKVTEKGKYVELRCDPISGHTALYWYRQSLGQGPEFLIYFQGTGAADDSGLPNDRFFAVRPEGSVSTLKIQRTERGDSAVYLCASSLTGGQGEKLFFGSGTQLSVL.

The chain recombines TRBV15 with TRBJ1-3, with D unresolved. CDR3 size: 17 residues. Germline CDR1 LNHNV, CDR2 YYDKDF (reference sequence). V lost 0 bases and J lost 0, with 12 bases in between. The CDR3: CATSREYSKFSGNTIYF. CDR3 nucleotide sequence: TGTGCCACCAGCAGAGAATATAGCAAGTTCTCTGGAAACACCATATATTTT.

The J gene is TRBJ1-3, the V gene TRBV6-5; D might be TRBD1 (5 bases). CDR3 length: 14 amino acids. CDR1 is MNHEY and CDR2 is SVGAGI in the germline V gene. V shed 5 bases and J shed 2 bases, with 10 bases lying between them. This chain's CDR3 is CASSPPGTGNTIYF. CDR3 nucleotide sequence: TGTGCCAGCAGTCCGCCAGGGACTGGAAACACCATATATTTT.

The chain combines TRBV7-2 with TRBJ1-5; maybe TRBD1 (5 bases). The CDR3 consists of 16 residues. The ends were cut back, 0 bases at V and 3 bases at J, with 12 bases in the middle. Germline V CDR1 and CDR2: SGHTA, FQGNSA. CDR3 protein: CASSLAGQGHNQPQHF. In DNA form, the CDR3 reads TGTGCCAGCAGCTTAGCAGGTCAGGGCCACAATCAGCCCCAGCATTTT. Looking up the rest from reference TRBV7-2 and TRBJ1-5 gives the full variable domain: GAGVSQSPSNKVTEKGKDVELRCDPISGHTALYWYRQSLGQGLEFLIYFQGNSAPDKSGLPSDRFSAERTGGSVSTLTIQRTQQEDSAVYLCASSLAGQGHNQPQHFGDGTRLSIL.

V gene TRBV3-1 (or the pseudogene TRBV3-2) combines with J gene TRBJ1-6; TRBD1 is a possible D gene (6 bases). CDR3 length: 15 residues. Germline CDR1 reads LGHDT; CDR2 reads YNNKEL (reference sequence). The V end was cut by 1 base, the J end by 7 bases, with 11 bases between. The CDR3 nucleotides read TGTGCCAGCAGCCAAGCAACAGGGCCCAATTCACCCCTCCACTTT. Translated, it gives CASSQATGPNSPLHF.

This chain uses TRBV7-2 with TRBJ1-1, with D perhaps matching TRBD1 (5 bases). Trimming removed 1 base from V and 1 base from J, with 13 bases in between. CDR1 SGHTA and CDR2 FQGNSA come from the germline V gene. This CDR3 spans 16 amino acids. The CDR3 coding sequence is TGTGCCAGCAGCTTAGTGTATAGAGGGGCGAACACTGAAGCTTTCTTT. Protein product: CASSLVYRGANTEAFF.

The chain joins TRBV20-1 to TRBJ1-1; weak D call: TRBD1 (5 bases). The germline gives CDR1 DFQATT, CDR2 SNEGSKA (reference sequence). V dropped 3 bases and J dropped 0 bases, with 11 bases sitting between them. CDR3 size: 14 residues. CDR3 in amino acids: CSASSGTVNTEAFF. CDR3 sequence (DNA): TGCAGTGCTAGTTCCGGGACGGTGAACACTGAAGCTTTCTTT.

This clone was picked up a small number of times. The chain carries TRBV3-1 (or the pseudogene TRBV3-2) and TRBJ1-1; D remains ambiguous. Deletions cut 8 bases from V and 1 base from J, with 14 bases between. The CDR3 runs to 14 residues. Germline lookup yields CDR1 LGHDT and CDR2 YNNKEL (reference sequence). CDR3 amino acids: CASRWAFGNTEAFF. The DNA for the CDR3 is TGTGCCAGCCGCTGGGCATTCGGGAACACTGAAGCTTTCTTT.

The CDR3 sequence: CAITEDRGMADTQYF. The CDR3 DNA is TGTGCCATCACCGAGGACAGGGGCATGGCAGATACGCAGTATTTT. This rearrangement joins TRBV10-3 to TRBJ2-3; 9 positions match TRBD1. Trimming took 7 bases from V and 4 from J; bases not matched to a gene: 9. Germline V gene data show CDR1 as ENHRY and CDR2 as SYGVKD. The CDR3 is made up of 15 amino acids.

The chain couples TRBV19 to TRBJ2-7; 10 nucleotides align to TRBD2. The CDR3 covers 15 residues. In germline, CDR1 is LNHDA, CDR2 SQIVND (reference sequence). V shed 6 bases and J 1 base; nucleotides not matched to a gene: 6. The CDR3, as DNA: TGTGCCAGTAGCCGAACTAGCGGGGTTTCCTACGAGCAGTACTTC. This translates into CASSRTSGVSYEQYF. The full variable domain, its missing parts supplied by reference TRBV19 and TRBJ2-7, is DGGITQSPKYLFRKEGQNVTLSCEQNLNHDAMYWYRQDPGQGLRLIYYSQIVNDFQKGDIAEGYSVSREKKESFPLTVTSAQKNPTAFYLCASSRTSGVSYEQYFGPGTRLTVT.

The V and J genes are TRBV9 and TRBJ2-3; D is unresolved. V gave up 4 bases and J gave up 0 bases, with 12 bases separating them. Germline CDR1 is SGDLS and CDR2 is YYNGEE. The CDR3 is 15 residues long. CDR3 coding DNA: TGTGCCAGCAGCCCCCCGGGCTTTAGCACAGATACGCAGTATTTT. Its protein product is CASSPPGFSTDTQYF.

The chain combines TRBV6-5 with TRBJ1-4; the D gene is possibly TRBD1 (5 bases). CDR3 size: 14 residues. Germline V CDR1 and CDR2: MNHEY, SVGAGI. Deletions cut 6 bases from V and 5 bases from J, with 13 bases between. The CDR3 DNA reads TGTGCCAGCAGAGCAGGGTCCTCAAATGAAAAACTGTTTTTT. Translated: CASRAGSSNEKLFF.

This clone was counted once. The chain carries TRBV14 and TRBJ1-1, with TRBD1 as a possible D gene (6 bases). V was pared by 1 base and J by 1 base, with 7 bases between. The CDR3 has 14 amino acids. Germline V gene lookup returns CDR1 SGHDN and CDR2 FVKESK. The CDR3 loop is CASSQAGENTEAFF. CDR3 nucleotide sequence: TGTGCCAGCAGCCAAGCAGGGGAGAACACTGAAGCTTTCTTT.

V usage is TRBV30 and J usage is TRBJ1-2; D call uncertain. The CDR3 extends over 11 amino acids. V lost 4 bases to trimming and J lost 7 bases, with 10 bases between them. CDR1 and CDR2 from the germline V gene are GTSNPN and SVGIG (reference sequence). The CDR3 loop reads CAWKITGGYTF. The CDR3 bases are TGTGCCTGGAAAATCACGGGTGGCTACACCTTC.

The chain recombines TRBV9 with TRBJ1-6; a possible D gene is TRBD1 (6 bases). Trimming took off 0 bases at V and 7 bases at J, with 8 bases between the two ends. This CDR3 is built from 14 residues. Germline V gives CDR1 SGDLS, CDR2 YYNGEE. The CDR3, as DNA: TGTGCCAGCAGCGTAGGACAGGCAAATTCACCCCTCCACTTT. Translated, it gives CASSVGQANSPLHF.

This chain connects TRBV19 to TRBJ2-3; no definite D call. Germline loops: CDR1 LNHDA, CDR2 SQIVND (reference sequence). V shed 7 bases and J shed 4 bases, with 15 bases lying between them. CDR3 size: 14 residues. The CDR3 DNA reads as TGTGCCAGTACCCATACCCCCGGGCCAGATACGCAGTATTTT. Translated, it gives CASTHTPGPDTQYF.

The chain is built from TRBV7-9 and TRBJ2-5; 13 bases fit TRBD2. V lost 4 bases to trimming and J lost 1 base; unmatched junction nucleotides: 3. CDR1 and CDR2 from the germline V gene are SEHNR and FQNEAQ (reference sequence). CDR3 size: 16 residues. The CDR3 loop is CASSYGTSGTQETQYF. As DNA, the CDR3 is TGTGCCAGCAGCTATGGGACTAGCGGGACCCAAGAGACCCAGTACTTC.

V and J are TRBV5-4 and TRBJ2-7; 7 nucleotides align to TRBD2. Trimming removed 3 bases from V and 4 bases from J; junction bases left unmatched: 4. The CDR3 contains 13 residues. CDR1 SGHNT and CDR2 YYREEE come from the germline V gene (reference sequence). DNA for the CDR3: TGTGCCAGCAGCTCTGTGGGGGGGTACGAGCAGTACTTC. It encodes CASSSVGGYEQYF.

The chain joins TRBV30 to TRBJ1-4, with 8 bases matching TRBD1. Per germline, CDR1 GTSNPN and CDR2 SVGIG (reference sequence). Germline trimming cut 0 bases from V and 8 bases from J; bases unmatched to any gene: 8. CDR3 length equals 15 residues. The CDR3 DNA sequence: TGTGCCTGGAGTGTAGACGGACAGGGAGGGGAAAAACTGTTTTTT. This gives the protein CAWSVDGQGGEKLFF. Looking up the rest from reference TRBV30 and TRBJ1-4 gives the full variable domain: SQTIHQWPATLVQPVGSPLSLECTVEGTSNPNLYWYRQAAGRGLQLLFYSVGIGQISSEVPQNLSASRPQDRQFILSSKKLLLSDSGFYLCAWSVDGQGGEKLFFGSGTQLSVL.

The chain uses TRBV6-5 and TRBJ2-1; 9 bases map to TRBD1. V lost 6 bases, J lost 4 bases, and 4 bases stayed unmatched. The CDR3 spans 14 residues. The germline V gene has CDR1 MNHEY and CDR2 SVGAGI. CDR3 protein: CASRGQGGYNEQFF. Here the CDR3 DNA reads TGTGCCAGCAGGGGACAGGGCGGGTACAATGAGCAGTTCTTC.

V and J are TRBV24-1 and TRBJ2-1; 13 bases line up with TRBD2. The J segment lost 5 bases and the V segment lost 4 bases, leaving 4 bases of the junction unmatched. This CDR3 has 16 amino acids. CDR1 and CDR2 from the germline V gene are KGHDR and SFDVKD. CDR3 protein: CATSEPGLAGDNEQFF. For the CDR3, the DNA is TGTGCCACCAGTGAGCCAGGACTAGCGGGAGACAATGAGCAGTTCTTC.

The chain has TRBV7-3 and TRBJ2-2, with D possibly TRBD2 on 5 matching bases. V was cut by 0 bases and J by 4 bases, with 15 bases left in between. Germline V gene data show CDR1 as SGHTA and CDR2 as FQGTGA. The CDR3 totals 17 residues. In DNA form, the CDR3 reads TGTGCCAGCAGCTTAACGACGAGGGTTGATGGCACCGGGGAGCTGTTTTTT. This translates into CASSLTTRVDGTGELFF.

The J gene is TRBJ2-5, the V gene TRBV18; D is unresolved. Per germline, CDR1 KGHSH and CDR2 LQKENI. The ends were cut back, 3 bases at V and 0 bases at J, with 8 bases in the middle. CDR3 length: 14 amino acids. CDR3 DNA sequence: TGTGCCAGCTCACCTCGACGCGACCAAGAGACCCAGTACTTC. It specifies CASSPRRDQETQYF.

The chain combines TRBV10-3 with TRBJ1-2, with D perhaps TRBD1 (6 bases). CDR1 is ENHRY, CDR2 SYGVKD, per germline. The length of the CDR3 is 15 residues. V lost 2 bases and J 4 bases, leaving 14 bases between the germline ends. The CDR3: CAISEVGHSTYGYTF. DNA for the CDR3: TGTGCCATCAGTGAGGTGGGACACTCCACCTATGGCTACACCTTC.

The chain carries TRBV28 and TRBJ2-1; D possibly matches TRBD1 or TRBD2 (5 bases each). This CDR3 comprises 13 residues. V was trimmed by 5 bases and J by 6 bases, leaving 11 bases between them. Germline CDR1 MDHEN, CDR2 SYDVKM. For the CDR3, the DNA is TGTGCCAGCAGTCGTACGAGGGGCAATGAGCAGTTCTTC. It codes for CASSRTRGNEQFF.

The genes are TRBV5-1 and TRBJ2-2, with 10 nucleotides matching TRBD2. J gave up 5 bases and V 1 base, and 5 bases lay outside the gene matches. The CDR3 sequence is 16 residues long. From germline, CDR1 is SGHRS and CDR2 YFSETQ. The CDR3 DNA reads as TGCGCCAGCAGCTTGCCCCGGACTAGCGGAACCGGGGAGCTGTTTTTT. Translation gives CASSLPRTSGTGELFF.

The V and J genes are TRBV19 and TRBJ2-1; 12 bases map to TRBD2. Germline V gene lookup returns CDR1 LNHDA and CDR2 SQIVND (reference sequence). V lost 8 bases to trimming and J lost 5 bases; unmatched junction nucleotides: 10. There are 16 residues in the CDR3. The DNA of the CDR3 is TGTGCCAGTGCCCGAGGACTAGCGGGATCCGACAATGAGCAGTTCTTC. This gives the protein CASARGLAGSDNEQFF.

The chain carries TRBV24-1 and TRBJ1-2, with D possibly matching TRBD1 (5 bases). The germline V gene encodes CDR1 KGHDR and CDR2 SFDVKD. The CDR3 has 15 amino acids. Trimming removed 5 bases from V and 4 bases from J, with 16 bases in between. Here the CDR3 reads CATSAPPGRSYGYTF. The CDR3 bases are TGTGCCACCAGTGCCCCCCCGGGACGGTCCTATGGCTACACCTTC.

The chain couples TRBV7-2 to TRBJ1-3, with D uncertain. Germline-derived CDR1 and CDR2 are SGHTA and FQGNSA. The CDR3 loop spans 15 amino acids. V gave up 1 base and J gave up 0 bases, with 7 bases separating them. The CDR3 sequence is CASSLVSFSGNTIYF. The CDR3 bases are TGTGCCAGCAGCTTAGTGAGTTTCTCTGGAAACACCATATATTTT.

The chain has TRBV19 and TRBJ2-1; TRBD2 matches at 7 bases. Germline lookup yields CDR1 LNHDA and CDR2 SQIVND (reference sequence). J was trimmed by 2 bases and V by 1 base; bases with no gene match: 2. CDR3 length: 15 amino acids. This CDR3 is CASSIGGGPYNEQFF. CDR3 nucleotide sequence: TGTGCCAGTAGTATAGGCGGGGGACCCTACAATGAGCAGTTCTTC.